The 22 T cell receptor beta chains listed next were all sequenced from one sample in a study of beta chain features in type 1 diabetes. Isolated RNA was reverse transcribed in full, so expressed TCRB transcripts were sequenced. Profiled with immunoSEQ multiplex PCR; TCRdb holds only in-frame clones, not every one. The repertoire holds almost 350,000 clones, with 7.5% to 9% as singletons. The sequenced sample consisted of central memory CD4+ T cells from blood. Source of these receptors: a woman under 30 in good health.

The table lists this clone with many counts. V gene TRBV7-3 combines with J gene TRBJ2-3; tentative D call: TRBD2 (6 bases). The CDR3 runs to 13 residues. V lost 2 bases and J lost 11, with 14 bases in between. The germline V gene has CDR1 SGHTA and CDR2 FQGTGA. In DNA form, the CDR3 reads TGTGCCAGCAGCTTACAGCGGGCAGAGGTGCAGTATTTT. Protein product: CASSLQRAEVQYF. The full variable domain, in which reference TRBV7-3 and TRBJ2-3 provide the parts outside the CDR3, is GAGVSQTPSNKVTEKGKYVELRCDPISGHTALYWYRQSLGQGPEFLIYFQGTGAADDSGLPNDRFFAVRPEGSVSTLKIQRTERGDSAVYLCASSLQRAEVQYFGPGTRLTVL.

This clone was observed a few times. The V gene is TRBV7-9, the J gene TRBJ1-1; a weak D match, TRBD1 (6 bases). V lost 2 bases and J lost 10, with 20 bases in between. This CDR3 region has 15 residues. The germline gives CDR1 SEHNR, CDR2 FQNEAQ (reference sequence). The CDR3 DNA is TGTGCCAGCAGCTTATCCTCCGGGGACACGGGCCCAGCTTTCTTT. Translated: CASSLSSGDTGPAFF.

The sample holds a few counts of this clone. The gene calls are TRBV11-1 and TRBJ2-1, with TRBD2 matching over 10 bases. With V trimmed by 3 bases and J by 6 bases, 5 bases remained unmatched. CDR1 and CDR2 (germline): SGHAT, FQDESV (reference sequence). The CDR3 sequence is 15 residues long. CDR3 in DNA: TGTGCCAGCAGCTTGGGACTAGCGCAGACCAATGAGCAGTTCTTC. It yields the protein CASSLGLAQTNEQFF.

This chain links TRBV15 with TRBJ2-5; 10 bases fit TRBD2. Germline values: CDR1 LNHNV, CDR2 YYDKDF (reference sequence). This CDR3 has 17 amino acids. Trimming at V came to 1 base and at J to 7 bases, leaving 12 bases not matched to a gene. CDR3 sequence (DNA): TGTGCCACCAGCAGAGGAGGGACTAGCGCCCAACGAGGGACCCAGTACTTC. Its protein is CATSRGGTSAQRGTQYF.

This clone was seen a handful of times. The V call is TRBV29-1, the J call TRBJ2-5; 9 bases are a match to TRBD1. Germline values: CDR1 SQVTM, CDR2 ANQGSEA. V was clipped by 4 bases and J by 7 bases; unmatched bases: 13. The CDR3 spans 15 residues. The DNA of the CDR3 is TGCAGCGTTGGGGGACAGGGTTGGAGCCGGGGGACCCAGTACTTC. Its protein product is CSVGGQGWSRGTQYF. Full variable domain (outside the CDR3, taken from reference TRBV29-1 and TRBJ2-5): SAVISQKPSRDICQRGTSLTIQCQVDSQVTMMFWYRQQPGQSLTLIATANQGSEATYESGFVIDKFPISRPNLTFSTLTVSNMSPEDSSIYLCSVGGQGWSRGTQYFGPGTRLLVL.

Notes on this clone: Since a much larger clone is just one base distant, this may be a read error. Additional DNA sequences in this sample encode the identical CDR3. The J gene is TRBJ2-1, the V gene TRBV7-9; 10 nucleotides agree with TRBD2. The germline V gene encodes CDR1 SEHNR and CDR2 FQNEAQ (reference sequence). The junction had 11 bases not matched to a gene; V was cut back by 5 bases and J by 4 bases. CDR3 length: 17 amino acids. Here the CDR3 reads CASSTRATSGWYNEQFF. CDR3 nucleotide sequence: TGTGCCAGCAGCACACGTGCGACTAGCGGGTGGTACAATGAGCAGTTCTTC.

This rearrangement joins TRBV20-1 to TRBJ2-7; D is perhaps TRBD2 (5 bases). Trimming removed 3 bases at V and 5 bases at J, with 8 bases between. The CDR3 length is 11 residues. Germline CDR1 reads DFQATT; CDR2 reads SNEGSKA (reference sequence). The CDR3: CSASREDEQYF. In DNA form, the CDR3 reads TGCAGTGCTAGCCGGGAAGACGAGCAGTACTTC.

This clone showed up just a few times. The V and J genes are TRBV25-1 and TRBJ2-5; D may be TRBD2 (5 bases). The V gene's germline CDR1 is MGHDK and CDR2 SYGVNS. This CDR3 region has 16 residues. V was pared by 5 bases and J by 1 base, with 17 bases between. CDR3 DNA sequence: TGTGCCAGCAGTCGCTTAGGTGGGAGTTCCCAAGAGACCCAGTACTTC. Its translation: CASSRLGGSSQETQYF.

V usage is TRBV7-6 and J usage is TRBJ2-2, with D possibly being TRBD2 (6 bases). V shed 3 bases and J shed 0 bases, with 11 bases lying between them. Germline CDR1 and CDR2: SGHVS and FNYEAQ. The CDR3 loop spans 16 amino acids. The CDR3 DNA reads TGTGCCAGCAGCTTTAGCGGACAACCGAACACCGGGGAGCTGTTTTTT. Protein sequence: CASSFSGQPNTGELFF.

The CDR3: CASSQDHRGETQYF. CDR3 nucleotides: TGCGCCAGCAGCCAAGATCACAGGGGAGAGACCCAGTACTTC. This rearrangement joins TRBV4-3 to TRBJ2-5; 7 nucleotides agree with TRBD1. Trimming took 0 bases from V and 4 from J; bases not matched to a gene: 2. This CDR3 is built from 14 residues. The germline gives CDR1 LGHNA, CDR2 YSLEER.

The V and J genes are TRBV18 and TRBJ1-1, with a weak D call TRBD1 (5 bases). Per the germline V gene, CDR1 is KGHSH and CDR2 is LQKENI. V was shortened by 6 bases and J by 0 bases, with 17 bases between the two germline ends. This CDR3 is 16 amino acids long. The CDR3 DNA sequence: TGTGCCAGCTCCCGAAACTCCAGGGATATGAACACTGAAGCTTTCTTT. Encoded protein: CASSRNSRDMNTEAFF.

This clone was detected a few times. The chain uses TRBV5-1 and TRBJ2-3; tentatively, D is TRBD2 (5 bases). The CDR3 runs 17 residues. CDR1 is SGHRS and CDR2 is YFSETQ in the germline V gene. V lost 0 bases, J lost 0 bases, and 14 bases lay in between. CDR3 region: CASSLGGGASSTDTQYF. CDR3 DNA: TGCGCCAGCAGCTTGGGAGGAGGCGCCTCTAGCACAGATACGCAGTATTTT.

This clone was observed many times. This chain joins TRBV18 and TRBJ1-1; maybe TRBD1 (5 bases). The germline V gene has CDR1 KGHSH and CDR2 LQKENI. Trimming removed 3 bases from V and 4 bases from J, with 15 bases in between. This CDR3 region has 15 residues. The CDR3 spells CASSPIAGYGTEAFF. CDR3 in DNA: TGTGCCAGCTCACCCATTGCAGGGTATGGCACTGAAGCTTTCTTT.

This clone has more than one count but fewer than ten. V is TRBV7-8 and J is TRBJ2-2; no definite D call. Germline V gives CDR1 SGHVS, CDR2 FQNEAQ. Trimming stripped 6 bases from V and 0 bases from J, with 8 bases between. This CDR3 is built from 14 residues. CDR3 amino acids: CASRVFPNTGELFF. CDR3 sequence (DNA): TGTGCCAGCAGGGTATTCCCGAACACCGGGGAGCTGTTTTTT. The full variable domain, its missing parts supplied by reference TRBV7-8 and TRBJ2-2, is GAGVSQSPRYKVAKRGQDVALRCDPISGHVSLFWYQQALGQGPEFLTYFQNEAQLDKSGLPSDRFFAERPEGSVSTLKIQRTQQEDSAVYLCASRVFPNTGELFFGEGSRLTVL.

This clone was seen more than once but under ten times. V is TRBV9 and J is TRBJ2-3; D may be TRBD2 (5 bases). This CDR3 comprises 13 residues. The germline V gene encodes CDR1 SGDLS and CDR2 YYNGEE. V was cut by 3 bases and J by 5 bases, with 10 bases left in between. CDR3 sequence: CASSDGLVDTQYF. The DNA for the CDR3 is TGTGCCAGCAGCGACGGACTCGTAGATACGCAGTATTTT.

There are a few counts of this clone. The rearrangement joins TRBV7-9 to TRBJ1-1, with no clear D. Germline V gene sequence: CDR1 SEHNR, CDR2 FQNEAQ (reference sequence). V lost 0 bases and J 7 bases, leaving 9 bases between the germline ends. This CDR3 has 13 residues. CDR3 nucleotide sequence: TGTGCCAGCAGCTTAGCAGCGGGCGGTGAAGCTTTCTTT. Protein: CASSLAAGGEAFF.

V usage is TRBV7-9 and J usage is TRBJ1-5, with 9 bases lining up with TRBD1. Germline values: CDR1 SEHNR, CDR2 FQNEAQ (reference sequence). Germline trimming cut 5 bases from V and 4 bases from J; bases unmatched to any gene: 6. The CDR3 spans 15 residues. CDR3 sequence (DNA): TGTGCCAGCAGCAGGGGACAGGGCAGAAATCAGCCCCAGCATTTT. Encoded protein: CASSRGQGRNQPQHF.

This chain links TRBV7-8 with TRBJ2-7, with D tentatively TRBD1 or TRBD2 (6 bases each). Germline lookup yields CDR1 SGHVS and CDR2 FQNEAQ. The CDR3 has 14 residues. The V end was cut by 5 bases, the J end by 5 bases, with 16 bases between. The CDR3 DNA is TGTGCCAGCAGCCCAGGGGCGGGGCCCCACGAGCAGTACTTC. It encodes CASSPGAGPHEQYF.

The sample holds many counts of this clone. V usage is TRBV7-8 and J usage is TRBJ1-2; D is unresolved. V was shortened by 4 bases and J by 3 bases, with 21 bases between the two germline ends. Germline assignment: CDR1 SGHVS and CDR2 FQNEAQ. This CDR3 comprises 17 residues. CDR3 DNA: TGTGCCAGCAGCTCCGTGTATAGGCCGTCAGGAGACTATGGCTACACCTTC. It encodes CASSSVYRPSGDYGYTF.

This clone occurred a few times. The rearrangement joins TRBV6-1 to TRBJ2-7; 13 bases are a match to TRBD2. V lost 4 bases, J lost 0 bases, and 12 bases stayed unmatched. CDR1 is MNHNS, CDR2 SASEGT, per germline. CDR3 length equals 19 residues. CDR3 coding DNA: TGTGCCAGCAGTGGTCGACTAGCGGGAGGACCCCTCGACTCCTACGAGCAGTACTTC. Its protein is CASSGRLAGGPLDSYEQYF.

The sample holds a few counts of this clone. This chain links TRBV5-1 with TRBJ2-7; 9 bases line up with TRBD1. Per germline, CDR1 SGHRS and CDR2 YFSETQ. The CDR3 runs 14 residues. After removal of 1 base from V and 4 bases from J, the junction contained 3 bases not matched to a gene. This CDR3 reads CASSLRDREYEQYF. The CDR3 bases are TGCGCCAGCAGCTTGCGGGACAGGGAATACGAGCAGTACTTC.

The DNA for the CDR3 is TGTGCCAGTAGCCCAGCCGGGAACCGGGCCAATGAGCAGTTCTTC. Its protein is CASSPAGNRANEQFF. The chain uses TRBV19 and TRBJ2-1, with a tentative D call TRBD2 (5 bases). The germline CDR1 and CDR2 sequences are LNHDA and SQIVND (reference sequence). Trimming stripped 6 bases from V and 6 bases from J, with 18 bases between. This CDR3 has 15 amino acids.